The 27 T cell receptor beta chains listed next were all sequenced from one sample in a study of cytomegalovirus exposure and HLA in healthy donors. The PCR made use of 60 Vbeta and 13 Jbeta primers. Sequencing used immunoSEQ multiplex PCR; TCRdb keeps in-frame clones, though not all of them. Found here are 70,000 or so clones, around 80% of them singletons; the top ten hold under 2.5%. The specimen sequenced was PBMCs. The receptors here all came from a man younger than 35 in good health and CMV-seronegative.

The V gene is TRBV19, the J gene TRBJ1-6; 8 bases align to TRBD1. The CDR3 totals 13 residues. Germline V gene lookup returns CDR1 LNHDA and CDR2 SQIVND (reference sequence). The V gene end was trimmed by 8 bases and the J gene end by 9 bases; junction bases not matched to a gene: 6. As DNA, the CDR3 is TGTGCCAGTCGGACAGGGCTGGCTTCACCCCTCCACTTT. Translating it yields CASRTGLASPLHF.

The rearrangement uses TRBV30 and TRBJ1-2; D gene ambiguous. There are 14 residues in the CDR3. With 1 base removed from V and 2 bases from J, the gap between germline ends came to 11 bases. Germline lookup yields CDR1 GTSNPN and CDR2 SVGIG (reference sequence). Here the CDR3 reads CAWSANTKNYGYTF. In nucleotides, the CDR3 is TGTGCCTGGAGTGCCAACACTAAAAACTATGGCTACACCTTC.

The chain employs TRBV9 and TRBJ2-3; TRBD2 matches at 11 bases. Germline V gene data show CDR1 as SGDLS and CDR2 as YYNGEE. Trimming removed 4 bases from V and 2 bases from J; junction bases left unmatched: 9. This CDR3 has 17 residues. The CDR3, as DNA: TGTGCCAGCAGCACCCCGACTAGCGGGGTATACACAGATACGCAGTATTTT. This codes for CASSTPTSGVYTDTQYF.

V usage is TRBV7-9 and J usage is TRBJ2-5; D gene ambiguous. CDR3 size: 14 residues. Between the trimmed V and J ends, which lost 3 bases and 4 bases, there was a span of 12 bases. Germline V gene lookup returns CDR1 SEHNR and CDR2 FQNEAQ (reference sequence). CDR3 coding DNA: TGTGCCAGCAGCTTCCTTGTTAGTCGAGAGACCCAGTACTTC. This codes for CASSFLVSRETQYF.

The chain uses TRBV7-9 and TRBJ2-4; D is possibly TRBD2 (5 bases). The CDR3 sequence is 17 residues long. The germline V and J ends were trimmed by 1 base and 2 bases, with 15 bases remaining between them. CDR1 is SEHNR and CDR2 is FQNEAQ in the germline V gene (reference sequence). DNA of the CDR3: TGTGCCAGCAGCTTAGTTTCCTGGGCGGGTACCAAAAACATTCAGTACTTC. It specifies CASSLVSWAGTKNIQYF.

CDR3 in amino acids: CASSLEVTDTQYF. CDR3 bases: TGTGCCAGCAGTTTAGAGGTGACAGATACGCAGTATTTT. The rearrangement uses TRBV28 and TRBJ2-3; D call uncertain. Germline V CDR1 and CDR2: MDHEN, SYDVKM. This CDR3 is 13 amino acids long. V was cut by 2 bases and J by 3 bases, with 6 bases left in between.

Worth noting for this clone: The sample contains more than one DNA sequence encoding this CDR3. The chain links TRBV4-1 to TRBJ1-6, with D maybe TRBD1 (6 bases). CDR1 and CDR2 (germline): MGHRA, YSYEKL. The V and J ends lost 5 bases and 6 bases respectively, with 23 bases between them. The CDR3 extends over 18 amino acids. The CDR3 coding sequence is TGCGCCAGCAGCAAATCCCAACAGGGATCTGGTCCTAATTCACCCCTCCACTTT. As protein: CASSKSQQGSGPNSPLHF.

The chain uses TRBV7-2 and TRBJ2-3, with TRBD1 as a possible D gene (6 bases). The V end was cut by 5 bases, the J end by 3 bases, with 12 bases between. The CDR3 spans 14 residues. Germline CDR1 is SGHTA and CDR2 is FQGNSA. CDR3 amino acids: CASSKLQGTDTQYF. CDR3 DNA: TGTGCCAGCAGCAAGCTACAGGGTACAGATACGCAGTATTTT. Full variable domain (rest looked up from reference TRBV7-2 and TRBJ2-3): GAGVSQSPSNKVTEKGKDVELRCDPISGHTALYWYRQSLGQGLEFLIYFQGNSAPDKSGLPSDRFSAERTGGSVSTLTIQRTQQEDSAVYLCASSKLQGTDTQYFGPGTRLTVL.

The rearrangement joins TRBV2 to TRBJ2-7; 11 bases fit TRBD1. CDR1 is SNHLY and CDR2 is FYNNEI in the germline V gene. J gave up 6 bases and V 6 bases, and 7 bases lay outside the gene matches. The CDR3 length is 14 residues. The CDR3 reads CASSPRDRGFEQYF. In nucleotides, the CDR3 is TGTGCCAGCAGCCCCCGGGACAGGGGGTTCGAGCAGTACTTC.

The V call is TRBV27, the J call TRBJ2-1; 9 nucleotides match TRBD1. CDR3 length: 15 amino acids. Germline CDR1 and CDR2: MNHEY and SMNVEV (reference sequence). V lost 2 bases, J lost 9 bases, and 8 bases stayed unmatched. The CDR3 nucleotides are TGTGCCAGCAGTTTAAAGCGACAGGGGGTGGTTGAGCAGTTCTTC. Its protein product is CASSLKRQGVVEQFF.

The table lists this clone with a count of one. CDR3 in DNA: TGCAGTGCTGTATACGCCGGGGAGCAGTACTTC. It codes for CSAVYAGEQYF. The V call is TRBV20-1, the J call TRBJ2-7; D remains ambiguous. This CDR3 comprises 11 residues. The V gene lost 5 bases and the J gene lost 7 bases, with 12 bases spanning the gap. Germline assignment: CDR1 DFQATT and CDR2 SNEGSKA (reference sequence).

The CDR3 region is CASSIEASYEQYF. The CDR3 DNA is TGTGCCAGTAGTATCGAGGCATCCTACGAGCAGTACTTC. This chain links TRBV19 with TRBJ2-7; D remains unclear. V was shortened by 3 bases and J by 1 base, with 7 bases between the two germline ends. CDR1 is LNHDA, CDR2 SQIVND, per germline (reference sequence). CDR3 size: 13 residues.

V gene TRBV2 combines with J gene TRBJ2-7, with TRBD1 matching 9 bases. The CDR3 has 13 amino acids. Per the germline V gene, CDR1 is SNHLY and CDR2 is FYNNEI. V was pared by 7 bases and J by 0 bases, with 1 base of the junction left unmatched. The CDR3: CASTGQGSYEQYF. The CDR3 coding sequence is TGTGCCAGCACGGGACAGGGCTCCTACGAGCAGTACTTC.

The V and J genes are TRBV7-6 and TRBJ2-7; D might be TRBD2 (6 bases). CDR1 is SGHVS and CDR2 is FNYEAQ in the germline V gene. The V gene lost 5 bases and the J gene lost 3 bases, with 11 bases spanning the gap. This CDR3 has 13 amino acids. CDR3 nucleotide sequence: TGTGCCAGCAGCCGCGGGGAAGGCTACGAGCAGTACTTC. Protein: CASSRGEGYEQYF. Drawing the rest from reference TRBV7-6 and TRBJ2-7, the complete variable domain is GAGVSQSPRYKVTKRGQDVALRCDPISGHVSLYWYRQALGQGPEFLTYFNYEAQQDKSGLPNDRFSAERPEGSISTLTIQRTEQRDSAMYRCASSRGEGYEQYFGPGTRLTVT.

The chain combines TRBV27 with TRBJ1-5; D is undetermined. The CDR3 consists of 14 residues. Looked up from germline, CDR1 is MNHEY and CDR2 is SMNVEV (reference sequence). Trimming cost V 5 bases and J 1 base, with 9 bases left between them. The CDR3 reads CASSADQSNQPQHF. CDR3 nucleotide sequence: TGTGCCAGCAGTGCAGATCAGAGCAATCAGCCCCAGCATTTT.

This clone was detected once. The chain joins TRBV28 to TRBJ2-7; the match to TRBD1 covers 10 bases. CDR1 and CDR2 (germline): MDHEN, SYDVKM. Trimming cost V 2 bases and J 12 bases; bases outside gene matches: 10. The CDR3 totals 14 residues. The CDR3 region is CASSLGGQGFSWYF. Here the CDR3 DNA reads TGTGCCAGCAGTTTAGGGGGACAGGGGTTTAGTTGGTACTTC.

The count of this clone is one. The chain joins TRBV30 to TRBJ2-5; D may be TRBD1 (6 bases). The CDR3 is 12 residues long. The germline CDR1 and CDR2 sequences are GTSNPN and SVGIG (reference sequence). V was shortened by 3 bases and J by 7 bases, with 12 bases between the two germline ends. The CDR3 coding sequence is TGTGCCTGGAGCGTAGGGGGTGGGACCCAGTACTTC. This encodes CAWSVGGGTQYF.

The V call is TRBV2, the J call TRBJ1-4; a possible D gene is TRBD1 (5 bases). Trimming removed 4 bases from V and 0 bases from J, with 9 bases in between. The CDR3 totals 15 residues. Germline-derived CDR1 and CDR2 are SNHLY and FYNNEI. CDR3 amino acids: CASSAQGTTNEKLFF. As DNA, the CDR3 is TGTGCCAGCAGTGCGCAGGGAACAACTAATGAAAAACTGTTTTTT.

The rearrangement uses TRBV14 and TRBJ2-3; tentatively, D is TRBD1 (5 bases). The germline V and J ends were trimmed by 0 bases and 5 bases, with 21 bases remaining between them. Germline CDR1 reads SGHDN; CDR2 reads FVKESK. This CDR3 has 18 residues. This CDR3 reads CASSQDIRAGRAKDTQYF. CDR3 coding DNA: TGTGCCAGCAGCCAAGATATAAGGGCAGGCAGGGCCAAAGATACGCAGTATTTT. The variable domain in full, completed from reference TRBV14 and TRBJ2-3, reads EAGVTQFPSHSVIEKGQTVTLRCDPISGHDNLYWYRRVMGKEIKFLLHFVKESKQDESGMPNNRFLAERTGGTYSTLKVQPAELEDSGVYFCASSQDIRAGRAKDTQYFGPGTRLTVL.

The rearrangement joins TRBV7-7 to TRBJ2-1; 7 nucleotides line up with TRBD2. This CDR3 is built from 12 residues. The germline gives CDR1 SSHAT, CDR2 FNYEAQ (reference sequence). CDR3 residues: CTSSLREGEQFF. CDR3 nucleotide sequence: TGTACTAGCAGCTTAAGGGAGGGTGAGCAGTTCTTC. Drawing the rest from reference TRBV7-7 and TRBJ2-1, the complete variable domain is GAGVSQSPRYKVTKRGQDVTLRCDPISSHATLYWYQQALGQGPEFLTYFNYEAQPDKSGLPSDRFSAERPEGSISTLTIQRTEQRDSAMYRCTSSLREGEQFFGPGTRLTVL.

The V call is TRBV6-5, the J call TRBJ1-5; the D gene is possibly TRBD1 (5 bases). Germline lookup yields CDR1 MNHEY and CDR2 SVGAGI. With 4 bases removed from V and 4 bases from J, the gap between germline ends came to 8 bases. The CDR3 consists of 13 residues. This CDR3 is CASSWGGNQPQHF. In nucleotides, the CDR3 is TGTGCCAGCAGTTGGGGGGGAAATCAGCCCCAGCATTTT.

The CDR3 here is CASSQAGRGELFF. CDR3 DNA sequence: TGTGCCAGCAGCCAAGCGGGCAGGGGGGAACTGTTTTTT. The chain couples TRBV14 to TRBJ1-4; 7 bases line up with TRBD1. In germline, CDR1 is SGHDN, CDR2 FVKESK. The V and J ends lost 1 base and 12 bases, in that order; junction bases with no gene match: 5. This CDR3 has 13 residues.

V and J are TRBV7-2 and TRBJ2-1, with TRBD2 matching 11 bases. This CDR3 has 15 amino acids. Germline assignment: CDR1 SGHTA and CDR2 FQGNSA. With V trimmed by 8 bases and J by 4 bases, 7 bases remained unmatched. CDR3 protein: CASGQGTSGYNEQFF. The CDR3 bases are TGTGCCAGCGGACAGGGGACTAGCGGTTACAATGAGCAGTTCTTC.

V and J are TRBV18 and TRBJ1-1; no clear D gene. The V gene lost 1 base and the J gene lost 10 bases, with 13 bases spanning the gap. From germline, CDR1 is KGHSH and CDR2 LQKENI. The CDR3 runs 13 residues. This CDR3 reads CASSPQTSYGAFF. The CDR3, as DNA: TGTGCCAGCTCACCACAGACATCCTACGGAGCTTTCTTT.

The chain is built from TRBV11-2 and TRBJ2-7; possibly TRBD2 for D (5 bases). Between the trimmed V and J ends, which lost 4 bases and 6 bases, there was a span of 16 bases. This CDR3 has 14 residues. Germline V lookup: CDR1 SGHAT, CDR2 FQNNGV. As DNA, the CDR3 is TGTGCCAGCAGCTCCCTTCGGGGTAACCGCGAGCAGTACTTC. It translates to CASSSLRGNREQYF.

The chain uses TRBV11-2 and TRBJ1-3; D unresolved. CDR1 and CDR2 from the germline V gene are SGHAT and FQNNGV. V gave up 9 bases and J gave up 0 bases, with 24 bases separating them. The CDR3 contains 18 residues. This CDR3 is CASMIGPGFPSSGNTIYF. CDR3 DNA sequence: TGTGCCAGTATGATAGGTCCAGGTTTTCCAAGCTCTGGAAACACCATATATTTT.

This chain connects TRBV30 to TRBJ1-6, with D hard to call. CDR3 length: 15 residues. Trimming removed 0 bases at V and 7 bases at J, with 13 bases between. Per germline, CDR1 GTSNPN and CDR2 SVGIG (reference sequence). In DNA form, the CDR3 reads TGTGCCTGGAGTGTACTTCGCGTTTCAAATTCACCCCTCCACTTT. Amino acids: CAWSVLRVSNSPLHF.